This note documents a single T cell receptor (beta chain) sequence. What it binds is not known. CDR3 length: 13 amino acids. The germline V and J ends were trimmed by 3 bases and 5 bases, with 10 bases remaining between them. Germline V gives CDR1 SNHLY, CDR2 FYNNEI. These data originate in a study of blood T cells in healthy people across ages. Study-wide results and caveats: Per million T cells, TCR beta diversity dropped roughly linearly as age increased.

Combining a sample-barcoded 5' primer with a J-beta primer mix, a second PCR ran for roughly 6 to 12 cycles. TCRdb reanalysed the 5' RACE reads using MiXCR and keeps one entry per CDR3 protein. Here the sample spans some 1,000,000 distinct CDR3 sequences, 20% to 25% being singletons. This sample also belongs to another study, concerning T cells of mothers and their children. This second report adds: The authors detected no persistent microchimeric T cell clones.

Source material: blood. This TCR came from a girl aged 2 to 10 in good health. The genes are TRBV2 and TRBJ1-2; D call uncertain. The CDR3 nucleotides are TGTGCCAGCAGTGATGAGTCAGAATATGGCTACACCTTC. It codes for CASSDESEYGYTF.